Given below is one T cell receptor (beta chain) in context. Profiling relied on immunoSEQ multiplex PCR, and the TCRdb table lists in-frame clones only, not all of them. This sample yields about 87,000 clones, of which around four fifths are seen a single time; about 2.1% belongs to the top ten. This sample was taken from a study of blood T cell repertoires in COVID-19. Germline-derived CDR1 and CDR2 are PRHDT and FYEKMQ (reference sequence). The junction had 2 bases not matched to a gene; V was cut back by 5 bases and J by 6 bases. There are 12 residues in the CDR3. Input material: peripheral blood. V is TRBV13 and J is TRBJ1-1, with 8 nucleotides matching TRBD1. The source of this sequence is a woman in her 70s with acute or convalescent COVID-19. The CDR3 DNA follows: TGTGCCAGCAGCCTACAGGGGGCTGAAGCTTTCTTT. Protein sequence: CASSLQGAEAFF.